This T cell receptor beta chain derives from a study of shared clonotypes between healthy human individuals. Comments on this clone: What it binds is not known.

Profiled with immunoSEQ multiplex PCR; TCRdb holds only in-frame clones, not every one. The sample holds a few million clones, almost 96% seen once. The CDR3 has 16 amino acids. CDR1 GTSNPN and CDR2 SVGIG come from the germline V gene (reference sequence). The ends lost 0 bases at V and 7 bases at J; junction bases unmatched: 8. Broader study findings: Rarefaction indicated that sorted-subset sequencing remained incomplete although depth was large. A small donor pool kept down the genetic and exposure-history diversity that was represented. It was the non-shared clonotypes that had lower generation probabilities than clonotypes shared by all four donors.

This clonotype was obtained from a man aged 18 to 29 in good health. Material: naive CD4+ T cells sorted from blood. Subset denoted: CD45RA+ positively selected. The chain links TRBV30 to TRBJ2-1; 11 bases are a match to TRBD2. CDR3 sequence: CAWSVGLAGGRNEQFF. CDR3 nucleotide sequence: TGTGCCTGGAGTGTAGGGCTAGCGGGGGGACGAAATGAGCAGTTCTTC. The full variable domain, with the rest looked up from reference TRBV30 and TRBJ2-1, is SQTIHQWPATLVQPVGSPLSLECTVEGTSNPNLYWYRQAAGRGLQLLFYSVGIGQISSEVPQNLSASRPQDRQFILSSKKLLLSDSGFYLCAWSVGLAGGRNEQFFGPGTRLTVL.